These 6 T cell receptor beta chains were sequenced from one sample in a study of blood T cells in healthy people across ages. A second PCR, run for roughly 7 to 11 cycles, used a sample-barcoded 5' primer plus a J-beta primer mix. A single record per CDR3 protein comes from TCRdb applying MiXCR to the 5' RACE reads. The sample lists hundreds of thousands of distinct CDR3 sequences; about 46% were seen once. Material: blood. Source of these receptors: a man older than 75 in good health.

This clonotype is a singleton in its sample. CDR3 in amino acids: CSVETGPGGYKEQYF. The CDR3 DNA follows: TGCAGCGTTGAAACAGGGCCAGGCGGATACAAGGAGCAGTACTTC. This chain connects TRBV29-1 to TRBJ2-1; perhaps TRBD1 as D (6 bases). The end of the DNA fits TRBJ2-7 better, so the J call may be wrong. This CDR3 comprises 15 residues. Germline values: CDR1 SQVTM, CDR2 ANQGSEA.

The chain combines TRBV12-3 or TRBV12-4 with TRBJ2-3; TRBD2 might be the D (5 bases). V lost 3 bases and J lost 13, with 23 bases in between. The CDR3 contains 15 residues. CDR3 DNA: TGTGCCAGCAGTTTCCCCAGAGGGAGAGCAGATGCGGAGTATTTT. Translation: CASSFPRGRADAEYF.

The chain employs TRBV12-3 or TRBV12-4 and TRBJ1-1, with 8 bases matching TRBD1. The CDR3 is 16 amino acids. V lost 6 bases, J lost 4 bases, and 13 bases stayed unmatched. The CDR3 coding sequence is TGTGCCAGCAGCCCGACCACAGGGGGAGAGTCCACTGAAGCTTTCTTT. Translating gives CASSPTTGGESTEAFF.

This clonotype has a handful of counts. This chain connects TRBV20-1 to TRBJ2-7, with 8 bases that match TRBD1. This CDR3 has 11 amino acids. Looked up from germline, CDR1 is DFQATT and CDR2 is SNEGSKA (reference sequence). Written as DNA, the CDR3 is TGCAGCGCCAGACAGGGGTACGAGCAGTACTTC. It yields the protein CSARQGYEQYF.

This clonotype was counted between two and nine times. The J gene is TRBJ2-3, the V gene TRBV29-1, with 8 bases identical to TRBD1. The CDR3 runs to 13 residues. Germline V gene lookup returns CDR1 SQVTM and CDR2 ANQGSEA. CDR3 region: CGGRTGLTDTQYF. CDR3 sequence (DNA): TGCGGCGGCCGGACAGGGCTGACAGATACGCAGTATTTT.

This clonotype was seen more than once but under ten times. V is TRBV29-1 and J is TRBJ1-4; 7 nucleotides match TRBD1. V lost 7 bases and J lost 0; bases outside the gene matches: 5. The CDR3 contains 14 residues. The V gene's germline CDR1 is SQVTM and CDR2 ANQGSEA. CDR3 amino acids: CSAEGTATNEKLFF. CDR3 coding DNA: TGCAGCGCCGAGGGGACAGCAACTAATGAAAAACTGTTTTTT.